Listed below are T cell receptor beta chains from one sample, sequenced in a study of cytomegalovirus exposure and HLA in healthy donors. TCRdb keeps only in-frame clones here, not all; method: immunoSEQ multiplex PCR. The table has more than 85,000 clones, about three quarters seen once; the top ten hold around 2%. Sequenced: PBMCs. These receptors all come from a boy aged 5 to 17 in good health and CMV-seronegative. Both conserved end residues are part of each CDR3. The D gene is left open where the match is weak. The size field is filled for only some rows; it gives once, few, many or a size class.

j_call clone_size d_call v_call cdr3_aa cdr3_nt
TRBJ2-2 . TRBD2 TRBV4-1 CASSQDVGGGTGELFF TGCGCCAGCAGCCAAGATGTCGGGGGGGGAACCGGGGAGCTGTTTTTT
TRBJ1-1 once TRBD1 TRBV19 CASKTGTGGWNTEAFF TGTGCCAGTAAAACCGGGACAGGGGGCTGGAACACTGAAGCTTTCTTT
TRBJ1-2 . TRBD1 TRBV5-1 CASSLGTGAYGYTF TGCGCCAGCAGCTTGGGGACAGGAGCCTATGGCTACACCTTC
TRBJ2-7 . TRBD1 TRBV7-2 CASSFHSQGGEYEQYF TGTGCCAGCAGCTTCCACTCACAGGGGGGAGAGTACGAGCAGTACTTC
TRBJ2-1 . TRBD2 TRBV5-1 CASSSGLAGDEQFF TGCGCCAGCAGCTCGGGACTAGCGGGAGACGAGCAGTTCTTC
TRBJ1-2 . . TRBV6-5 CASSYSGGGRGYTF TGTGCCAGCAGTTACTCCGGGGGGGGGCGAGGCTACACCTTC
TRBJ1-2 once . TRBV28 CASSLSRGGAGYTF TGTGCCAGCAGTTTAAGTAGGGGAGGAGCTGGCTACACCTTC
TRBJ2-1 . TRBD2 TRBV6-5 CASSPPGGGFNEQFF TGTGCCAGCAGCCCCCCCGGCGGGGGATTCAATGAGCAGTTCTTC
TRBJ1-1 . TRBD1 TRBV6-5 CASSRQGARLGAFF TGTGCCAGCAGCCGACAGGGGGCCCGTTTGGGGGCTTTCTTT
TRBJ1-2 . TRBD1 TRBV13 CASSSGQDLGYTF TGTGCCAGCAGCTCCGGACAGGATCTTGGCTACACCTTC
TRBJ2-7 . . TRBV18 CASSPQGSYEQYF TGTGCCAGCTCACCCCAGGGGTCCTACGAGCAGTACTTC
TRBJ2-1 . . TRBV29-1 CSVVGALEGEQFF TGCAGCGTTGTAGGGGCCTTAGAAGGTGAGCAGTTCTTC
TRBJ1-5 few . TRBV11-2 CASSLEAGENQPQHF TGTGCCAGCAGCTTGGAGGCAGGCGAAAATCAGCCCCAGCATTTT
TRBJ1-1 . . TRBV11-3 CASSPRGPLNTEAFF TGTGCCAGCAGCCCCAGGGGACCGCTGAACACTGAAGCTTTCTTT
TRBJ2-1 . TRBD2 TRBV29-1 CSGAGTSGSNEQFF TGCAGCGGGGCCGGGACTAGCGGGAGCAATGAGCAGTTCTTC
TRBJ2-2 . . TRBV28 CASILRGTGELFF TGTGCCAGCATCCTTCGGGGGACCGGGGAGCTGTTTTTT
TRBJ2-1 . TRBD1 TRBV29-1 CSVATGTGVHNEQFF TGCAGCGTTGCGACCGGGACAGGGGTACACAATGAGCAGTTCTTC
TRBJ2-7 . . TRBV19 CASISQHGEHEQYF TGTGCCAGTATCAGTCAACACGGGGAGCACGAGCAGTACTTC
TRBJ2-7 . . TRBV5-6 CASSLGTVTYEQYF TGTGCCAGCAGCTTGGGGACAGTAACCTACGAGCAGTACTTC
TRBJ1-2 . . TRBV6-1 CASSEGVNYGYTF TGTGCCAGCAGTGAAGGAGTTAACTATGGCTACACCTTC
TRBJ1-6 . . TRBV5-4 CASSNDSPRSAPLHF TGTGCCAGCAGCAATGACAGCCCCCGTTCGGCACCCCTCCACTTT
TRBJ2-1 . . TRBV27 CASSLGGGYNEQFF TGTGCCAGCAGTTTAGGTGGCGGATACAATGAGCAGTTCTTC
TRBJ2-1 . . TRBV7-9 CASSFRGGDFYNEQFF TGTGCCAGCAGCTTTCGCGGGGGCGACTTCTACAATGAGCAGTTCTTC
TRBJ2-3 . . TRBV6-5 CAAHSNSDTQYF TGTGCCGCCCACAGTAATTCGGATACGCAGTATTTT